This T cell receptor (beta chain) derives from a study of blood T cell repertoires in COVID-19. About the study: COVID-19 samples, acute and convalescent, were from the United States, Italy and Spain. From T cells, B-cell-depleted T cells, or PBMCs came the material, which was cDNA or gDNA.

Authors' methods: Using reference gene primer amplification, nucleated cell counts were estimated. The protocol was immunoSEQ multiplex PCR, while the TCRdb copy is restricted to in-frame clones and leaves out a portion. From that table come the V and J calls and clone size; the DNA was used to work out D and trimming. The table lists 30,000 to 50,000 clones, roughly 82% of them singletons. The receptor was derived from a man over 45 with active or convalescent COVID-19. Source material: peripheral blood.

The CDR3 nucleotides are TGTGCCAGCAGCCAAGAGGCGGCAGGGATCCATACAGATACGCAGTATTTT. It yields the protein CASSQEAAGIHTDTQYF. The chain joins TRBV14 to TRBJ2-3, with a weak D call TRBD1 (5 bases). The germline V and J ends were trimmed by 0 bases and 3 bases, with 16 bases remaining between them. Germline V CDR1 and CDR2: SGHDN, FVKESK. This CDR3 has 17 residues.